This record covers a single T cell receptor beta chain. This clonotype was recorded many times. The antigen this receptor binds is unknown. No qualities accompany the bases; no much larger clone lies one base away. The CDR3, from cysteine to phenylalanine, totals 12 residues. The entry retains the CDR3 DNA only, 36 bases that are in frame from base 1. The V end gives up 3 bases and the J end 3 bases, leaving 0 bases in the junction not matched to a gene. Sequences DFQATT (CDR1) and SNEGSKA (CDR2) are obtained from the germline V gene (reference sequence). The data are from a study of type 1 regulatory T cells (dated by TCRdb to the early 2020s). About the investigation overall: The study characterized an in vitro protocol that generated a Tr1-enriched, alloantigen-specific CD4 T cell product named T-allo10. T-allo10 was under clinical evaluation in patients with hematological malignancies receiving allogeneic hematopoietic stem cell transplantation.

Study-wide findings and limitations: Compared with non-Tr1 cells, Tr1 cells had a TCR repertoire that was more restricted, a finding the study read as clonal expansion induced by alloantigen.

For sequencing, an Illumina MiSeq was employed. The public reads were quality trimmed at Q25 with fastp and then assembled into clones with MiXCR by TCRdb, keeping productive beta chains. Every entry covers one CDR3 protein and lists the most common genes and DNA from its rows. This sample lists roughly 71,000 distinct CDR3 sequences; around 21% were detected once. Together, the top ten hold less than 10% of the sample. This chain is built from TRBV20-1 and TRBJ2-7; 9 bases in between match TRBD2. Sequenced material: cultured type 1 regulatory T (Tr1) cells, either the whole culture or a sorted fraction (not recorded which). The sample's cell subset or site label, in plain terms: type 1 regulatory T cells sorted from the T-allo10 product. This receptor was identified in a human donor in good health. This receptor carries the CDR3 CSARTSGYEQYF. The DNA reads as follows: TGCAGTGCTAGGACTAGCGGCTACGAGCAGTACTTC.